Sequencing of this TCR beta chain was carried out in a study of shared clonotypes between healthy human individuals. Across the whole study: Each donor contributed plates that comprised three CD4 naive, three CD4 memory, two CD8 naive and one CD8 memory.

Assay: immunoSEQ multiplex PCR; the TCRdb copy retains only in-frame clones and omits some. The data show 2 million or so clones, just under 95% seen once. CD45RO-negative, CCR7-positively selected cells formed the naive CD8 fraction, excluding terminally differentiated effector memory CD45RA+ cells. The sequence was collected from a man younger than 35 in good health. What was sequenced was naive CD8+ T cells sorted from blood.

The CDR3 DNA sequence: TGTGCCAGCAGCCCCCGGACAGTGGGTAACTATGGCTACACCTTC. Residues: CASSPRTVGNYGYTF. The genes are TRBV13 and TRBJ1-2, with a weak D call TRBD1 (6 bases). CDR3 size: 15 residues. Per germline, CDR1 PRHDT and CDR2 FYEKMQ (reference sequence). V shed 5 bases and J shed 1 base, with 14 bases lying between them.